One T cell receptor (beta chain) is described in this entry. Its antigen is unknown. The sample belongs to a study of CD8 T cells in ankylosing spondylitis. General study points: Disease-associated clones were CD8+ and fairly uncommon in peripheral blood. Prior literature has documented some motif variants in synovial fluid and blood from reactive arthritis. Characteristic of ankylosing spondylitis blood, it appeared, was a TCR beta motif comprising several highly homologous variants. There was reportedly significant enrichment of clones that were disease-linked in matched ankylosing spondylitis synovial fluid.

Quantitative molecular-barcoded 5'-RACE generated the TCR beta libraries. Each CDR3 protein is one row after TCRdb ran MiXCR on the 5' RACE reads. The table includes 700,000 to 1,000,000 distinct CDR3 sequences, about 10% detected once. V lost 4 bases, J lost 2 bases, and 10 bases lay in between. The germline V gene has CDR1 SGHKS and CDR2 YYEKEE (reference sequence). CDR3 size: 13 residues. The sample consisted of blood, either unsorted or a sorted T cell fraction (not recorded which). This sequence joins TRBV5-5 and TRBJ2-7; tentatively, D is TRBD1 (6 bases). This clonotype was obtained from a male donor with ankylosing spondylitis. The CDR3 region has the DNA TGTGCCAGCAGCATAAGACAGGCCTACGAGCAGTACTTC. As protein: CASSIRQAYEQYF.